This TCR beta chain was identified in a study of blood T cell repertoires in COVID-19. Some clones are missing from TCRdb's copy, which holds only in-frame ones; the method was immunoSEQ multiplex PCR. The sample gives tens of thousands of clones, roughly 88% of which show up once; 25% to 35% is in the top ten. Germline CDR1 LNHDA, CDR2 SQIVND (reference sequence). The V segment lost 6 bases and the J segment 4 bases; nucleotides outside the gene matches: 6. The CDR3 loop spans 14 amino acids. This receptor was taken from a man aged 50-59 years with active or convalescent COVID-19. Sequencing was performed on peripheral blood. V gene TRBV19 combines with J gene TRBJ2-3; TRBD1 aligns across 8 bases. The CDR3 sequence: CASSPRTGSDTQYF. CDR3 in DNA: TGTGCCAGTAGCCCTCGGACAGGGTCAGATACGCAGTATTTT.